Listed here are 27 T cell receptor beta chains from one sample, sequenced in a study of vaccination and CD4 T cells after COVID-19. As to treatment: roughly 11-day PBMC culture with coronavirus spike peptide pools or control peptides (ViraFEST assay). The Oncomine TCR Beta short-read assay was applied to DNA of cultured CD4+ T cells. Each CDR3 protein is one row after TCRdb ran MiXCR on the PCR reads. The table shows 15,000 to 20,000 distinct CDR3 sequences, with about 39% occurring only once. These receptors have no known antigen. The sample comprised CD4+ T cells from blood, cultured in vitro. All receptors derive from a human donor who had recovered from COVID-19.

This clonotype was observed a handful of times. This rearrangement joins TRBV12-1 to TRBJ1-5. TRBV12-1 has pseudogene status. This CDR3 spans 17 amino acids. In DNA form, the CDR3 reads TGTGCCAGCAGAGGCTCCATGGACCAGGCTTATTATCAGCCCCAGCATTTT. This codes for CASRGSMDQAYYQPQHF.

The V call is TRBV28, the J call TRBJ1-2; D possibly corresponds to TRBD1 (5 bases). V was shortened by 2 bases and J by 4 bases, with 14 bases between the two germline ends. The CDR3 sequence is 15 residues long. Germline lookup yields CDR1 MDHEN and CDR2 SYDVKM. The CDR3: CASSLGGVVGYGYTF. The CDR3 DNA reads TGTGCCAGCAGTTTAGGGGGGGTGGTAGGCTATGGCTACACCTTC.

The chain couples TRBV4-2 to TRBJ2-2; D ambiguous. Germline CDR1 reads LGHNA; CDR2 reads YNFKEQ. V was trimmed by 4 bases and J by 1 base, leaving 7 bases between them. The CDR3 totals 14 residues. The chain's CDR3 is CASSPNGNTGELFF. DNA of the CDR3: TGTGCCAGCAGCCCTAATGGGAACACCGGGGAGCTGTTTTTT.

This clonotype was detected a few times. The V call is TRBV5-4, the J call TRBJ2-1; 7 nucleotides align to TRBD1. The CDR3 is 17 amino acids. From germline, CDR1 is SGHNT and CDR2 YYREEE (reference sequence). The trim removed 2 bases at V and 0 bases at J, leaving 8 bases unmatched. CDR3 nucleotides: TGTGCCAGCAGCTTCGGCCTGGACAGGAACTCCTACAATGAGCAGTTCTTC. This codes for CASSFGLDRNSYNEQFF. The whole variable domain, remainder taken from reference TRBV5-4 and TRBJ2-1, is ETGVTQSPTHLIKTRGQQVTLRCSSQSGHNTVSWYQQALGQGPQFIFQYYREEENGRGNFPPRFSGLQFPNYSSELNVNALELDDSALYLCASSFGLDRNSYNEQFFGPGTRLTVL.

The chain couples TRBV7-9 to TRBJ2-2; no firm D call. Trimming removed 2 bases from V and 3 bases from J, with 4 bases in between. Germline V gives CDR1 SEHNR, CDR2 FQNEAQ (reference sequence). The CDR3 is 13 amino acids. DNA of the CDR3: TGTGCCAGCAGCTTACAGGACACCGGGGAGCTGTTTTTT. It codes for CASSLQDTGELFF.

This chain connects TRBV20-1 to TRBJ2-2; TRBD2 aligns across 12 bases. Germline lookup yields CDR1 DFQATT and CDR2 SNEGSKA (reference sequence). The CDR3 extends over 17 amino acids. V was clipped by 3 bases and J by 5 bases; unmatched bases: 10. CDR3: CSARGTRLAGETGELFF. In DNA form, the CDR3 reads TGCAGTGCTAGGGGAACCCGACTAGCGGGAGAGACCGGGGAGCTGTTTTTT.

This clonotype was picked up a small number of times. The chain is built from TRBV6-1 and TRBJ2-7; D may be TRBD1 (6 bases). Germline-derived CDR1 and CDR2 are MNHNS and SASEGT. The CDR3 extends over 14 amino acids. Deletions cut 5 bases from V and 0 bases from J, with 11 bases between. CDR3 DNA sequence: TGTGCCAGCAGTCGGACAGAGAGCTCCTACGAGCAGTACTTC. It is translated as CASSRTESSYEQYF.

With respect to this clonotype: The conserved phenylalanine or tryptophan is not found at the CDR3 terminus, so this likely reflects a read error. The chain has TRBV6-4 and TRBJ2-3; D is unresolved. The CDR3 runs 13 residues. Germline loops: CDR1 MRHNA, CDR2 SNTAGT. V was cut by 10 bases and J by 5 bases, with 16 bases left in between. CDR3: CATRFSGGDTQYS. CDR3 DNA: TGTGCCACCCGTTTCTCTGGCGGAGATACGCAGTATTCT.

This clonotype was found once. The chain recombines TRBV11-1 with TRBJ2-2; perhaps TRBD1 as D (5 bases). In germline, CDR1 is SGHAT, CDR2 FQDESV (reference sequence). The V end lost 3 bases, the J end lost 0 bases, and 17 bases lay between the germline ends. CDR3 length equals 18 residues. In nucleotides, the CDR3 is TGTGCCAGCAGCTTCCTTTTATGGGGCAATCCGAACACCGGGGAGCTGTTTTTT. The encoded protein is CASSFLLWGNPNTGELFF. Filled out from reference TRBV11-1 and TRBJ2-2, the complete variable domain reads EAEVAQSPRYKITEKSQAVAFWCDPISGHATLYWYRQILGQGPELLVQFQDESVVDDSQLPKDRFSAERLKGVDSTLKIQPAELGDSAMYLCASSFLLWGNPNTGELFFGEGSRLTVL.

The chain employs TRBV28 and TRBJ1-1; weak D call: TRBD1 (5 bases). The CDR3 loop spans 15 amino acids. The germline CDR1 and CDR2 sequences are MDHEN and SYDVKM. V lost 8 bases and J 3 bases, leaving 19 bases between the germline ends. The CDR3 sequence: CASPSGASWDTEAFF. For the CDR3, the DNA is TGTGCCAGCCCGAGCGGGGCGAGCTGGGACACTGAAGCTTTCTTT.

The V call is TRBV20-1, the J call TRBJ1-6, with 7 bases fitting TRBD1. Germline-derived CDR1 and CDR2 are DFQATT and SNEGSKA (reference sequence). The CDR3 sequence is 19 residues long. The trim removed 5 bases at V and 0 bases at J, leaving 16 bases unmatched. As DNA, the CDR3 is TGCAGTGCTCCCGGGACAGCCCACTTCTCCAGCTCCTATAATTCACCCCTCCACTTT. This translates into CSAPGTAHFSSSYNSPLHF.

The CDR3, as DNA: TGCAGTGCTAGAGGAGGATGGCGGGAAAGGGCAGATACGCAGTATTTT. This sequence encodes CSARGGWRERADTQYF. The chain carries TRBV20-1 and TRBJ2-3; possible D gene TRBD2, 6 bases. Trimming shortened V by 1 base and J by 4 bases, and 18 bases separated the two germline ends. Germline CDR1 is DFQATT and CDR2 is SNEGSKA (reference sequence). CDR3 length: 16 residues.

J is TRBJ2-3 and V is TRBV7-3, with TRBD2 matching over 12 bases. CDR1 is SGHTA, CDR2 FQGTGA, per germline. V lost 5 bases, J lost 8 bases, and 8 bases stayed unmatched. The CDR3 has 15 residues. The CDR3 region has the DNA TGTGCCAGCAGCCTGACTAGCGGGAGTCCGGGTACGCAGTATTTT. Its translation is CASSLTSGSPGTQYF. Variable domain in full (rest from reference TRBV7-3 and TRBJ2-3): GAGVSQTPSNKVTEKGKYVELRCDPISGHTALYWYRQSLGQGPEFLIYFQGTGAADDSGLPNDRFFAVRPEGSVSTLKIQRTERGDSAVYLCASSLTSGSPGTQYFGPGTRLTVL.

This chain joins TRBV20-1 and TRBJ2-2, with D perhaps TRBD1 (6 bases). Germline V CDR1 and CDR2: DFQATT, SNEGSKA (reference sequence). Trimming took off 3 bases at V and 7 bases at J, with 18 bases between the two ends. CDR3 length: 15 amino acids. CDR3 sequence (DNA): TGCAGTGCTAGCATGTCTGCAGGGGCGAACGGGGAGCTGTTTTTT. It specifies CSASMSAGANGELFF.

This chain joins TRBV6-4 and TRBJ2-1, with TRBD2 identical over 8 bases. This CDR3 spans 16 amino acids. The trim removed 3 bases at V and 5 bases at J, leaving 9 bases unmatched. From germline, CDR1 is MRHNA and CDR2 SNTAGT. The CDR3, as DNA: TGTGCCAGCAGTGATGAGAGTGGTAGCGGGAACAATGAGCAGTTCTTC. Amino acid sequence: CASSDESGSGNNEQFF.

V gene TRBV25-1 combines with J gene TRBJ2-2; tentatively, D is TRBD1 (5 bases). The germline CDR1 and CDR2 sequences are MGHDK and SYGVNS. V lost 11 bases and J 7 bases, leaving 17 bases between the germline ends. The CDR3 totals 13 residues. In nucleotides, the CDR3 is TGTGCCTCCGCCCCCCCAGGGAACGGGGAGCTGTTTTTT. Translation: CASAPPGNGELFF.

This clonotype was detected a few times. V usage is TRBV11-2 and J usage is TRBJ1-1; 11 positions agree with TRBD1. The CDR3 spans 14 residues. Germline CDR1 SGHAT, CDR2 FQNNGV. Trimming took 8 bases from V and 5 from J; bases not matched to a gene: 7. The CDR3 sequence: CASCHRDRGTEAFF. For the CDR3, the DNA is TGTGCCAGCTGCCACCGGGACAGGGGGACTGAAGCTTTCTTT.

A few counts support this clonotype. The V and J genes are TRBV2 and TRBJ2-5, with 16 bases that match TRBD2. The CDR3 length is 20 residues. Germline V gene sequence: CDR1 SNHLY, CDR2 FYNNEI. V was clipped by 2 bases and J by 3 bases; unmatched bases: 12. CDR3 in DNA: TGTGCCAGCAGTGAACCAAGGGACGGGACTAGCGGGAGGGCCGAAGAGACCCAGTACTTC. Its translation is CASSEPRDGTSGRAEETQYF.

This clonotype was detected a few times. The J gene is TRBJ2-7, the V gene TRBV6-1; D not certain. The germline V gene has CDR1 MNHNS and CDR2 SASEGT. This CDR3 spans 11 amino acids. With 2 bases removed from V and 6 bases from J, the gap between germline ends came to 5 bases. CDR3 loop: CASSEMGEQYF. The DNA of the CDR3 is TGTGCCAGCAGTGAAATGGGCGAGCAGTACTTC.

DNA of the CDR3: TGTGCCAGCAGTCTAGCGGGAGAGAGCACAGATACGCAGTATTTT. It codes for CASSLAGESTDTQYF. J is TRBJ2-3 and V is TRBV6-2 or TRBV6-3, with 10 bases that match TRBD2. Germline lookup yields CDR1 MNHEY and CDR2 SVGEGT. With V trimmed by 5 bases and J by 0 bases, 2 bases remained unmatched. The CDR3 contains 15 residues.

The CDR3 loop is CSAVAIDRDYNSPLHF. In nucleotides, the CDR3 is TGCAGTGCCGTAGCGATCGACAGGGACTATAATTCACCCCTCCACTTT. J is TRBJ1-6 and V is TRBV20-1; 7 bases are a match to TRBD1. Unmatched junction bases numbered 11, after V lost 6 bases and J lost 3 bases. The CDR3 is made up of 16 amino acids. The germline V gene has CDR1 DFQATT and CDR2 SNEGSKA (reference sequence).

In DNA form, the CDR3 reads TGCAGTGCTAGAGAACGAGGACAGGGGGATCCCCGACTGTACAATGAGCAGTTCTTC. Protein product: CSARERGQGDPRLYNEQFF. The chain links TRBV20-1 to TRBJ2-1; TRBD1 agrees at 10 bases. The CDR3 runs to 19 residues. With 0 bases clipped from V and 4 bases from J, the junction kept 15 bases outside the gene matches. Germline-derived CDR1 and CDR2 are DFQATT and SNEGSKA (reference sequence).

This clonotype is medium-sized in the sample. V and J are TRBV2 and TRBJ2-7, with 7 bases lining up with TRBD1. This CDR3 is 15 amino acids long. CDR1 is SNHLY and CDR2 is FYNNEI in the germline V gene. V was pared by 6 bases and J by 1 base, with 9 bases of the junction left unmatched. This chain's CDR3 is CASRVQGRGSYEQYF. CDR3 bases: TGTGCCAGCAGAGTACAGGGGAGAGGGTCCTACGAGCAGTACTTC.

This clonotype has only a few counts. This chain joins TRBV7-9 and TRBJ1-1; D perhaps matches TRBD1 (5 bases). Between the trimmed V and J ends, which lost 1 base and 4 bases, there was a span of 19 bases. Germline-derived CDR1 and CDR2 are SEHNR and FQNEAQ (reference sequence). The CDR3 totals 17 residues. The CDR3 protein is CASSLVGLKVKTTEAFF. For the CDR3, the DNA is TGTGCCAGCAGCTTAGTGGGACTTAAGGTGAAGACCACTGAAGCTTTCTTT.

The J gene is TRBJ2-4, the V gene TRBV12-3 or TRBV12-4; 7 bases align to TRBD1. V shed 5 bases, J shed 7 bases, and the junction held 5 bases outside the gene matches. This CDR3 spans 13 amino acids. The CDR3 nucleotides read TGTGCCAGCAGTCCGGGACAGATTAACATTCAGTACTTC. As protein: CASSPGQINIQYF.

The rearrangement uses TRBV4-3 and TRBJ1-1; 9 nucleotides align to TRBD1. Trimming at V came to 3 bases and at J to 3 bases, leaving 8 bases not matched to a gene. From germline, CDR1 is LGHNA and CDR2 YSLEER. The CDR3 has 16 residues. In DNA, the CDR3 is TGCGCCAGCAGCCATATACAGGGGGCAGGTGACACTGAAGCTTTCTTT. It specifies CASSHIQGAGDTEAFF.

This clonotype was observed a handful of times. The chain uses TRBV30 and TRBJ1-1, with a tentative D call TRBD1 (5 bases). Germline V CDR1 and CDR2: GTSNPN, SVGIG (reference sequence). The V end lost 0 bases, the J end lost 2 bases, and 13 bases lay between the germline ends. The CDR3 has 15 residues. The CDR3 coding sequence is TGTGCCTGGAGTGTATCCTGGACAAGTAACACTGAAGCTTTCTTT. It yields the protein CAWSVSWTSNTEAFF.